This entry is about one T cell receptor (beta chain). Data came from immunoSEQ multiplex PCR; TCRdb stores just in-frame clones and leaves some out. Here the sample spans under 500,000 clones, 80% to 90% being singletons. The record originates from a study of blood T cell repertoires in COVID-19. The material sequenced was PBMCs or T cells enriched from blood (not recorded which). The source of this sequence is a man aged 25 to 40 who had recovered from COVID-19.

CDR3 bases: TGTGCCAGCAGCAGGCAGGACAGGGCGTGGGGGAATGAGCAGTTCTTC. Amino acids: CASSRQDRAWGNEQFF. The V call is TRBV11-1, the J call TRBJ2-1; 8 bases line up with TRBD1. Unmatched junction bases numbered 13, after V lost 5 bases and J lost 7 bases. The CDR3 loop spans 16 amino acids. CDR1 SGHAT and CDR2 FQDESV come from the germline V gene (reference sequence). The full variable domain, completed using reference TRBV11-1 and TRBJ2-1, is EAEVAQSPRYKITEKSQAVAFWCDPISGHATLYWYRQILGQGPELLVQFQDESVVDDSQLPKDRFSAERLKGVDSTLKIQPAELGDSAMYLCASSRQDRAWGNEQFFGPGTRLTVL.